This record looks at one TCR beta chain sequence and its context. Its matching antigen is unknown. Unmatched junction bases numbered 3, after V lost 3 bases and J lost 5 bases. Per the germline V gene, CDR1 is SGHDT and CDR2 is YYEEEE. The CDR3 has 14 amino acids. The sample is drawn from a study of cytomegalovirus exposure and HLA in healthy donors. Overall study results and limits: As a later analysis showed, a missense DCLRE1C variant was linked to trimming of TCR beta V- and J-genes.

The PCR contained 60 Vbeta and 13 Jbeta primers. Produced via immunoSEQ multiplex PCR; TCRdb's table is partial and in-frame only. This table has over 150,000 clones, approximately 80% appearing once. Sample: PBMCs. This sequence originates from a boy aged 2 to 10 in good health and CMV-seronegative. The gene calls are TRBV5-6 and TRBJ1-2; 11 bases map to TRBD1. The DNA for the CDR3 is TGTGCCAGCAGCTGGACAGGGGGCGGGTATGGCTACACCTTC. Protein: CASSWTGGGYGYTF.